The source of this TCR beta chain is a study of CD8 T cells in Susac syndrome. Sequencing of TCR beta was carried out in blood CD8+ and CD4+ T cells. Age- and sex-matched healthy donors served as the control group. TEMRA cells were enriched by FACS, while CD8+ and CD4+ T cells were obtained through a negative isolation that was performed magnetically. Looked up from germline, CDR1 is SGHTA and CDR2 is FQGNSA. The length of the CDR3 is 17 residues. Trimming cost V 5 bases and J 0 bases, with 20 bases left between them. With random hexamers, reverse transcription was performed on about 0.5 to 1 ug of RNA. TCR beta CDR3 was amplified by immunoSEQ covering 54 Vbeta and 13 Jbeta. MiXCR, applied by TCRdb to the immunoSEQ multiplex PCR reads, yields one record per CDR3 protein. Found here are roughly 130,000 distinct CDR3 sequences, 90% to 95% of them singletons; the top ten hold around 0.12%.

The V call is TRBV7-2, the J call TRBJ2-7; TRBD1 is a possible D gene (6 bases). The clonotype comes from a human donor in good health. The sequenced material came from CD4+ T cells from PBMCs. The chain's CDR3 is CASSVRGGAGASYEQYF. DNA for the CDR3: TGTGCCAGCAGCGTTAGGGGTGGGGCAGGGGCCTCCTACGAGCAGTACTTC.